The rows below give T cell receptor beta chains drawn from one sample of a study of T-cell memory formation after mild COVID-19. TCRdb independently ran MiXCR on the 5' RACE reads; one entry per CDR3 protein. The repertoire has 470,000 or so distinct CDR3 sequences, roughly 20% of them found once; the top ten carry around 8%. Source material: PBMCs or a T cell subset sorted from them (not recorded which). These receptors were collected from an adult woman who had mild COVID-19 (a few samples of this study predate the infection). Cell type and time point are not known. CDR3s include the opening cysteine and the closing phenylalanine or tryptophan. A D gene is named only where the DNA matches it firmly. Not every row has a clone size; where given, it reads once, few, many or a size class.

v_call	d_call	clone_size	j_call	cdr3_nt	cdr3_aa
TRBV5-5	.	.	TRBJ1-1	TGTGCCAGCAGCTTTGGGATGGGTAACACTGAAGCTTTCTTT	CASSFGMGNTEAFF
TRBV11-2	.	.	TRBJ2-6	TGTGCCAGCAGCGTTATACCCTTTGGGGCCAACGTCCTGACTTTC	CASSVIPFGANVLTF
TRBV19	.	.	TRBJ1-5	TGTGCCAGTACCCATTCCGTGGGGCTCCATCAGCCCCAGCATTTT	CASTHSVGLHQPQHF
TRBV12-3/TRBV12-4	.	.	TRBJ1-4	TGTGCCAGCGGCGACTCCCCGGAAGAAAAACTGTTTTTT	CASGDSPEEKLFF
TRBV30	TRBD2	few	TRBJ2-7	TGTGCCTGGAGACCACTAGCGGGGACCTACGAGCAGTACTTC	CAWRPLAGTYEQYF
TRBV5-5	.	few	TRBJ2-7	TGTGCCAGCAGCTTTGTGGACTACTCCTACGAGCAGTACTTC	CASSFVDYSYEQYF
TRBV20-1	TRBD1	few	TRBJ2-7	TGCAGTGCTAGTTCCGGGACAGGGGGCCGTCGGGGTATCTACGAGCAGTACTTC	CSASSGTGGRRGIYEQYF
TRBV12-3/TRBV12-4	.	many	TRBJ1-3	TGTGCCAGCAGTTTTGAGGGGGGTATGGGAAACACCATATATTTT	CASSFEGGMGNTIYF
TRBV19	TRBD2	.	TRBJ2-3	TGTGCCAGTAGTATTAGTTCCATCGGGGAGGGTACGCAGTATTTT	CASSISSIGEGTQYF
TRBV21-1	.	.	TRBJ1-4	TGTGCCAGCAGCAAAGACCTCGGAGGGGCAACTAATGAAAAACTGTTTTTT	CASSKDLGGATNEKLFF
TRBV4-1	.	.	TRBJ1-5	TGCGCCAGCAGCCAAGCCGCAGGGATAGGGTATAGCAATCAGCCCCAGCATTTT	CASSQAAGIGYSNQPQHF
TRBV24-1	TRBD2	.	TRBJ2-5	TGTGCCACCAGTGACATAACTAGCGGGAGCCCGACCCAGTACTTC	CATSDITSGSPTQYF
TRBV7-2	TRBD1	.	TRBJ2-4	TGTGCCAGCAGCTTAGCGGGGACAGGACTTAAAAACATTCAGTACTTC	CASSLAGTGLKNIQYF
TRBV20-1	TRBD1	few	TRBJ2-3	TGCAGTGCGAAACAGGGGGCCGGCACAGATACGCAGTATTTT	CSAKQGAGTDTQYF
TRBV19	TRBD1	.	TRBJ1-5	TGTGCCAGTAGTTCGGACAGGGGGAAGCCCCAGCATTTT	CASSSDRGKPQHF
TRBV29-1	TRBD1	.	TRBJ2-2	TGCAGCGTCCAGGGGGTCACGAACACCGGGGAGCTGTTTTTT	CSVQGVTNTGELFF
TRBV9	.	few	TRBJ1-4	TGTGCCAGCAGCGTATCTCGTAACCCCGAAGAGGCAACTAATGAAAAACTGTTTTTT	CASSVSRNPEEATNEKLFF
TRBV30	.	.	TRBJ2-2	TGTGCCTGTACCCCGACGAGGGTGGGCGGGGAGCTGTTTTTT	CACTPTRVGGELFF
TRBV12-3/TRBV12-4	.	.	TRBJ1-1	TGTGCCAGCAGTTTAGAGGACTTACTCCCCACTGAAGCTTTCTTT	CASSLEDLLPTEAFF
TRBV18	.	.	TRBJ2-1	TGTGCCAGCTCACCGGGATCCCACTCCTACAATGAGCAGTTCTTC	CASSPGSHSYNEQFF
TRBV29-1	.	.	TRBJ2-5	TGCAGCGTTCAACAGGGATCAGAGACCCAGTACTTC	CSVQQGSETQYF
TRBV6-4	.	.	TRBJ1-2	TGTGCCAGCAGTGACGCAGGGAGCTATGGCTACACCTTC	CASSDAGSYGYTF
TRBV9	TRBD1	.	TRBJ2-7	TGTGCCAGCAGCGCCCGGACAGGGGAGCGCGAGCAGTACTTC	CASSARTGEREQYF
TRBV7-9	.	.	TRBJ2-7	TGTGCCAGCAGCTTAAGAATACACTACGAGCAGTACTTC	CASSLRIHYEQYF
TRBV12-3/TRBV12-4	.	few	TRBJ1-2	TGTGCCAGCAGTTTGGGAGGGGCGAGTGGCTACACCTTC	CASSLGGASGYTF
TRBV2	.	many	TRBJ1-2	TGTGCCAGCAGCGGACACCTTAACTATGGCTACACCTTC	CASSGHLNYGYTF
TRBV18	.	few	TRBJ2-7	TGTGCCAGCTCACCACCGGGGGCCTCCTACGAGCAGTACTTC	CASSPPGASYEQYF
TRBV7-3	.	.	TRBJ2-3	TGTGCCAGCAGCTACGGACAGAAAGATACGCAGTATTTT	CASSYGQKDTQYF
TRBV18	.	many	TRBJ2-7	TGTGCCAGCTCACCAGGTTTCAGGGGAAACCACTACGAGCAGTACTTC	CASSPGFRGNHYEQYF
TRBV2	.	few	TRBJ2-1	TGTGCCAGCAGTCCCCAACGGCGTGAGTATGAGCAGTTCTTC	CASSPQRREYEQFF
TRBV21-1	.	few	TRBJ2-3	TGTGCCAGCAGCAATCCACAGGGGTCCGCTTCAGATACGCAGTATTTT	CASSNPQGSASDTQYF
TRBV24-1	.	.	TRBJ2-5	TGTGCCACCAGTGACTTAGACTCAGGGGACCAAGAGACCCAGTACTTC	CATSDLDSGDQETQYF
TRBV20-1	.	.	TRBJ1-6	TGCAGTGCTCGGGTCTCCTATAATTCACCCCTCCACTTT	CSARVSYNSPLHF
TRBV12-3/TRBV12-4	.	.	TRBJ1-2	TGTGCCAGCAGTTTAGACAGCAGTTTCAACTATGGCTACACCTTC	CASSLDSSFNYGYTF
TRBV12-3/TRBV12-4	.	.	TRBJ2-7	TGTGCCAGCAGTTCCCAGGGCTACGATCAGTACTTC	CASSSQGYDQYF
TRBV18	.	.	TRBJ2-1	TGTGCCAGCTCACCACGGTCGGGAGCTAATGAGCAGTTCTTC	CASSPRSGANEQFF
TRBV9	.	few	TRBJ2-7	TGTGCCAGCAGCCCCACTGGTGGGGGGGCCTTCTACTTC	CASSPTGGGAFYF
TRBV6-2/TRBV6-3	TRBD2	few	TRBJ2-7	TGTGCCAGCAGTTACTCGGCGACTAGCGGAAGAGGGCAGTACTTC	CASSYSATSGRGQYF
TRBV9	TRBD1	few	TRBJ2-1	TGTGCCAGCAGCGCAGGGGGTGAGCAGTTCTTC	CASSAGGEQFF
TRBV20-1	.	.	TRBJ1-2	TGCAGTGCTAGGCCGGGGGTTAACTATGGCTACACCTTC	CSARPGVNYGYTF
TRBV3-1	.	many	TRBJ2-7	TGTGCCAGCAGCCAAGGGTTAGCTTCCTACGAGCAGTACTTC	CASSQGLASYEQYF
TRBV7-2	.	few	TRBJ2-1	TGTGCCAGCAGCGGACAGGCGGCGGGATTAGTGAATGAGCAGTTCTTC	CASSGQAAGLVNEQFF
TRBV11-2	TRBD2	many	TRBJ2-3	TGTGCCAGCAGCGCACCGGGGACTAGCGGGGCTTATACGCAGTATTTT	CASSAPGTSGAYTQYF
TRBV2	TRBD2	.	TRBJ2-1	TGTGCCAGCAGTCCGACTAGCGGGATTTCCTACAATGAGCAGTTCTTC	CASSPTSGISYNEQFF
TRBV4-3	.	few	TRBJ1-2	TGCGCCAGCAGCCAAGATTCGGGACTGCTCTATGGCTACACCTTC	CASSQDSGLLYGYTF
TRBV12-3/TRBV12-4	.	.	TRBJ2-1	TGTGCCAGCACTTCGCTGGGACTCTACAATGAGCAGTTCTTC	CASTSLGLYNEQFF
TRBV12-3/TRBV12-4	.	.	TRBJ2-5	TGTGCCAGCAGTTTAGCGAGGCAGTACTTC	CASSLARQYF
TRBV7-2	TRBD1	few	TRBJ2-1	TGTGCCAGCAGCCGGGACAGGGTGGGGGATGAGCAGTTCTTC	CASSRDRVGDEQFF
TRBV29-1	TRBD1	.	TRBJ2-2	TGCAGCGTCGGACAGGGGGGGTACACCGGGGAGCTGTTTTTT	CSVGQGGYTGELFF
TRBV11-2	TRBD1	once	TRBJ1-1	TGTGCCAGCAGCTCAGCAGGGCTCGGGACAGCGAACACTGAAGCTTTCTTT	CASSSAGLGTANTEAFF
TRBV25-1	.	few	TRBJ1-6	TGTGCCAGCAGTATCTCTCTCGATTCACCCCTCCACTTT	CASSISLDSPLHF
TRBV7-2	TRBD2	.	TRBJ2-2	TGTGCCAGCAGCGAGAAAGTTCGACTAGCGGGAGTCGTCGGGGAGCTGTTTTTT	CASSEKVRLAGVVGELFF